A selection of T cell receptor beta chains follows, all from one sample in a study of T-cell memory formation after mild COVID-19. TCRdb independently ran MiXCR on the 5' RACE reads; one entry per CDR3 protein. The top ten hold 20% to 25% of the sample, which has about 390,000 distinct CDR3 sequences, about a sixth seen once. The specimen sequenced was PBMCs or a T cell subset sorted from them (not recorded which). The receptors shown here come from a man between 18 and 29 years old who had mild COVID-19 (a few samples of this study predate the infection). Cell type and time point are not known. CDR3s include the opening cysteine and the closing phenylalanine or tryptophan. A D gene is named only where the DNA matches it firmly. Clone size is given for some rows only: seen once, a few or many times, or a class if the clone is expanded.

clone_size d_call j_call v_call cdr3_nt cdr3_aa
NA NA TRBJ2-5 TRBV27 TGTGCCAGACCTAGCGCAGGGGATAGGGCCCAGTACTTC CARPSAGDRAQYF
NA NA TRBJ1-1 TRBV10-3 TGTGCCATCAGGGGGGGAGGGCAGGGACGGACTGAAGCTTTCTTT CAIRGGGQGRTEAFF
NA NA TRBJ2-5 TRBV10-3 TGTGCCATCAGTATCGGAGAAGAGACCCAGTACTTC CAISIGEETQYF
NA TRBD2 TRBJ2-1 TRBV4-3 TGCGCCAGCAGCGACCCGGGGCGGGGGGACGAGCAGTTCTTC CASSDPGRGDEQFF
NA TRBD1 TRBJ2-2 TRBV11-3 TGTGCCAGCAGCTTAGGAACCGGGACAGACAACACCGGGGAGCTGTTTTTT CASSLGTGTDNTGELFF
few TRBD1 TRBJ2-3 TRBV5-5 TGTGCCGTCAAAGGGGGCGGCACAGATACGCAGTATTTT CAVKGGGTDTQYF
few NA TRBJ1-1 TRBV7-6 TGTGCCAGCAGCTTAGGAGGGGCTGAGAACACTGAAGCTTTCTTT CASSLGGAENTEAFF
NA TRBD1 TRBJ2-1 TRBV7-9 TGTGCCAGCAGAACCGGGACAGGGGTAAGCTCCTACAATGAGCAGTTCTTC CASRTGTGVSSYNEQFF
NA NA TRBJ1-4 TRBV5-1 TGCGCCAGCAGCTTCGAATTCGTCCGGGGTGAAAAACTGTTTTTT CASSFEFVRGEKLFF
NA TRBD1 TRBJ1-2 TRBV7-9 TGTGCCAGCAGCTCCGGGACAGGGAAGATCTATGGCTACACCTTC CASSSGTGKIYGYTF
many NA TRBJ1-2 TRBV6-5 TGTGCCAGCAGTTACTCAGGGACGCGTGGCTACACCTTC CASSYSGTRGYTF
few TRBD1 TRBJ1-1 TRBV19 TGTGCCAGTAGTATAGGGGGGACAGGTGGAACTGAAGCTTTCTTT CASSIGGTGGTEAFF
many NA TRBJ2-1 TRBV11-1 TGTGCCAGCAGCTCCCGGAGCCTCGGGGTCTACAATGAGCAGTTCTTC CASSSRSLGVYNEQFF
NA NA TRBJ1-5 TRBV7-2 TGTGCCAGCAGCTTAGGAGGGGGGAGCAGCAATCAGCCCCAGCATTTT CASSLGGGSSNQPQHF
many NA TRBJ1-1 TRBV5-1 TGCGCCAGCAGCCCCGGGATTAACACTGAAGCTTTCTTT CASSPGINTEAFF
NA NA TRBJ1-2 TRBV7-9 TGTGCCAGCAGCCACTGGGAGATCTATGGCTACACCTTC CASSHWEIYGYTF
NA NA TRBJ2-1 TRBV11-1 TGTGCCAGCAGCTTAGCCCGGGGTTCTAACTACAATGAGCAGTTCTTC CASSLARGSNYNEQFF
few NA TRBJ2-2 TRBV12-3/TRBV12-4 TGTGCCAGCAGTTTGGGGACTGCAACCGGGGAGCTGTTTTTT CASSLGTATGELFF
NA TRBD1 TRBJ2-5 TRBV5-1 TGCGCCAGCAGCTTAACAGGGGGTCAACAAGAGACCCAGTACTTC CASSLTGGQQETQYF
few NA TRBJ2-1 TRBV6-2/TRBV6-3 TGTGCCAGCAGGCCTACAGGGCGCATTGAGCAGTTCTTC CASRPTGRIEQFF
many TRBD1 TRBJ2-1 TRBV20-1 TGCAGTGCTACAACCGGGACAGGGGGTTCCAATGAGCAGTTCTTC CSATTGTGGSNEQFF
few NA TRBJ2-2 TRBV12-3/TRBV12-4 TGTGCCAGCAGTTTAGCGCATTTAGGGGGAGGGAAATCCGGGGAGCTGTTTTTT CASSLAHLGGGKSGELFF
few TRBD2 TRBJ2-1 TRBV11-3 TGTGCCAGCAGCGGGGGCGATAGCGGGGGGAACAATGAGCAGTTCTTC CASSGGDSGGNNEQFF